The 26 T cell receptor beta chains listed next were all sequenced from one sample in a study of OX40 agonist ivuxolimab in advanced cancers. The data were produced by immunoSEQ multiplex PCR, yet TCRdb's version contains in-frame clones alone and is incomplete. The data contain 100,000 or so clones, about 96% of them singletons. The material sequenced was CD4+ or CD8+ T cells sorted from blood, taken in a trial of the OX40 agonist ivuxolimab. These receptors all come from an adult with an advanced solid tumor such as melanoma, head and neck, liver or kidney cancer.

The V gene is TRBV14, the J gene TRBJ1-4, with a weak D call TRBD1 (5 bases). V was shortened by 0 bases and J by 7 bases, with 21 bases between the two germline ends. This CDR3 has 18 amino acids. Per germline, CDR1 SGHDN and CDR2 FVKESK. CDR3 protein: CASSQDFGGVALGEKLFF. Here the CDR3 DNA reads TGTGCCAGCAGCCAAGATTTCGGAGGGGTGGCTTTGGGTGAAAAACTGTTTTTT.

The chain has TRBV4-3 and TRBJ2-7; D is unresolved. Trimming left V 8 bases short and J 0 bases short, with 5 bases between. Germline V CDR1 and CDR2: LGHNA, YSLEER. This CDR3 has 11 amino acids. CDR3 sequence: CASGDSYEQYF. Here the CDR3 DNA reads TGCGCCAGCGGGGACTCCTACGAGCAGTACTTC.

CDR3 amino acids: CASSLAAGGPRVGEQFF. CDR3 nucleotide sequence: TGTGCCAGCAGCTTAGCCGCGGGAGGGCCGAGGGTGGGGGAGCAGTTCTTC. The chain combines TRBV7-8 with TRBJ2-1; 9 nucleotides align to TRBD2. This CDR3 is 17 amino acids long. V dropped 0 bases and J dropped 10; count of bases not matched to a gene: 13. Germline V gene sequence: CDR1 SGHVS, CDR2 FQNEAQ. Full variable domain (outside the CDR3, taken from reference TRBV7-8 and TRBJ2-1): GAGVSQSPRYKVAKRGQDVALRCDPISGHVSLFWYQQALGQGPEFLTYFQNEAQLDKSGLPSDRFFAERPEGSVSTLKIQRTQQEDSAVYLCASSLAAGGPRVGEQFFGPGTRLTVL.

The chain has TRBV5-1 and TRBJ2-2, with D perhaps matching TRBD2 (5 bases). Germline CDR1 is SGHRS and CDR2 is YFSETQ. Trimming removed 2 bases at V and 4 bases at J, with 9 bases between. The CDR3 loop spans 14 amino acids. CDR3 nucleotide sequence: TGCGCCAGCAGCTTAGAGGGCCGCACCGGGGAGCTGTTTTTT. This translates into CASSLEGRTGELFF. Full variable domain (outside the CDR3, taken from reference TRBV5-1 and TRBJ2-2): KAGVTQTPRYLIKTRGQQVTLSCSPISGHRSVSWYQQTPGQGLQFLFEYFSETQRNKGNFPGRFSGRQFSNSRSEMNVSTLELGDSALYLCASSLEGRTGELFFGEGSRLTVL.

The sample holds one count of this clone. Within the sample, other DNA sequences also encode this same CDR3. The V and J genes are TRBV7-9 and TRBJ1-2; no reliable D call. CDR3 length: 13 residues. V lost 5 bases to trimming and J lost 3 bases, with 10 bases between them. Germline assignment: CDR1 SEHNR and CDR2 FQNEAQ (reference sequence). This CDR3 reads CASSEGVDYGYTF. The CDR3 region has the DNA TGTGCCAGCAGCGAGGGAGTCGACTATGGCTACACCTTC.

This clone appeared once. The genes are TRBV11-2 and TRBJ2-7, with D possibly being TRBD1 (6 bases). Trimming removed 5 bases from V and 2 bases from J, with 13 bases in between. Germline-derived CDR1 and CDR2 are SGHAT and FQNNGV. The CDR3 covers 14 residues. The CDR3 nucleotides are TGTGCCAGCAGCCCTCAACAGGGACCCTACGAGCAGTACTTC. Translation gives CASSPQQGPYEQYF.

This clone was detected only once. The genes are TRBV4-1 and TRBJ2-3, with 7 bases matching TRBD2. Losses at the gene ends were 4 bases for V and 1 base for J; bases not matched to a gene: 8. The CDR3 runs to 16 residues. Germline V gene data show CDR1 as MGHRA and CDR2 as YSYEKL. For the CDR3, the DNA is TGCGCCAGCAGCCCCCGGGGCGGGGGAGGCACAGATACGCAGTATTTT. It yields the protein CASSPRGGGGTDTQYF.

The count of this clone is one. V is TRBV19 and J is TRBJ2-7, with a tentative D call TRBD2 (6 bases). The CDR3 has 16 residues. The V end lost 3 bases, the J end lost 6 bases, and 21 bases lay between the germline ends. Germline CDR1 LNHDA, CDR2 SQIVND (reference sequence). DNA for the CDR3: TGTGCCAGTAGTATCGCGAAAGGGGAGGAAACTAGCGAGCAGTACTTC. This gives the protein CASSIAKGEETSEQYF.

This chain uses TRBV7-9 with TRBJ2-7, with TRBD2 matching over 10 bases. V lost 7 bases to trimming and J lost 4 bases; unmatched junction nucleotides: 7. CDR3 length: 14 amino acids. Germline loops: CDR1 SEHNR, CDR2 FQNEAQ (reference sequence). The CDR3 here is CASIITSGNYEQYF. In DNA form, the CDR3 reads TGTGCCAGCATTATAACTAGCGGGAATTACGAGCAGTACTTC. Full variable domain (outside the CDR3, taken from reference TRBV7-9 and TRBJ2-7): DTGVSQNPRHKITKRGQNVTFRCDPISEHNRLYWYRQTLGQGPEFLTYFQNEAQLEKSRLLSDRFSAERPKGSFSTLEIQRTEQGDSAMYLCASIITSGNYEQYFGPGTRLTVT.

The J gene is TRBJ2-2, the V gene TRBV6-1; 11 bases align to TRBD2. This CDR3 contains 17 residues. The V gene end was trimmed by 4 bases and the J gene end by 3 bases; junction bases not matched to a gene: 7. The V gene's germline CDR1 is MNHNS and CDR2 SASEGT. The chain's CDR3 is CASSGLGLAEHTGELFF. CDR3 nucleotides: TGTGCCAGCAGTGGGCTGGGACTAGCGGAGCACACCGGGGAGCTGTTTTTT.

The rearrangement uses TRBV28 and TRBJ1-1; D is ambiguous. The CDR3 contains 13 residues. The germline CDR1 and CDR2 sequences are MDHEN and SYDVKM. The V and J ends lost 1 base and 3 bases respectively, with 6 bases between them. CDR3 loop: CASSLLTYTEAFF. The CDR3 bases are TGTGCCAGCAGTTTATTGACCTACACTGAAGCTTTCTTT.

The chain carries TRBV5-1 and TRBJ2-1; 9 bases align to TRBD1. With 7 bases clipped from V and 5 bases from J, the junction kept 10 bases outside the gene matches. CDR1 and CDR2 from the germline V gene are SGHRS and YFSETQ. The CDR3 runs 15 residues. In nucleotides, the CDR3 is TGCGCCAGCGTACCAACCGGGACAGGGAACAATGAGCAGTTCTTC. It translates to CASVPTGTGNNEQFF.

This rearrangement joins TRBV14 to TRBJ1-2; the D gene is possibly TRBD1 (6 bases). The germline V gene has CDR1 SGHDN and CDR2 FVKESK. V lost 1 base, J lost 4 bases, and 13 bases lay in between. CDR3 size: 15 residues. The CDR3 loop is CASSQVNTGLYGYTF. The CDR3, as DNA: TGTGCCAGCAGCCAAGTTAATACAGGGCTCTATGGCTACACCTTC.

The chain couples TRBV11-2 to TRBJ1-2; 8 bases map to TRBD1. The length of the CDR3 is 14 residues. Germline V gene sequence: CDR1 SGHAT, CDR2 FQNNGV. The ends lost 4 bases at V and 6 bases at J; junction bases unmatched: 7. The CDR3 DNA reads as TGTGCCAGCAGCTCCTTCGACAGGGGAAATGGCTACACCTTC. Translating gives CASSSFDRGNGYTF.

V gene TRBV6-6 combines with J gene TRBJ2-7; 7 bases align to TRBD1. V shed 7 bases, J shed 4 bases, and the junction held 7 bases outside the gene matches. Germline V gives CDR1 MNHNY, CDR2 SVGAGI (reference sequence). This CDR3 has 13 amino acids. In DNA form, the CDR3 reads TGTGCCAGCACCCTGTCGACAGGGTACGAGCAGTACTTC. Protein product: CASTLSTGYEQYF.

The count of this clone is one. The chain links TRBV6-5 to TRBJ1-1; 9 nucleotides line up with TRBD1. The CDR3 length is 13 residues. Per germline, CDR1 MNHEY and CDR2 SVGAGI. The V gene end was trimmed by 10 bases and the J gene end by 7 bases; junction bases not matched to a gene: 10. As DNA, the CDR3 is TGTGCCAACACAGGGGGCTGGAGGAATGAAGCTTTCTTT. Translated: CANTGGWRNEAFF.

The gene calls are TRBV7-7 and TRBJ2-7; TRBD2 matches at 7 bases. V lost 5 bases, J lost 0 bases, and 4 bases stayed unmatched. The CDR3 totals 14 residues. Germline V lookup: CDR1 SSHAT, CDR2 FNYEAQ (reference sequence). The CDR3 loop is CASSPGGSSYEQYF. DNA of the CDR3: TGTGCCAGCAGCCCCGGGGGGAGCTCCTACGAGCAGTACTTC.

The chain has TRBV7-9 and TRBJ1-1; the D is unclear. Trimming shortened V by 1 base and J by 5 bases, and 17 bases separated the two germline ends. The CDR3 is 16 residues long. CDR1 and CDR2 from the germline V gene are SEHNR and FQNEAQ (reference sequence). This CDR3 reads CASSLVIRVRGTEAFF. The DNA of the CDR3 is TGTGCCAGCAGCTTAGTTATACGCGTTAGAGGGACTGAAGCTTTCTTT.

Concerning this clone itself: Other DNA sequences in this sample translate to the same CDR3. This chain joins TRBV4-3 and TRBJ2-2, with 12 bases fitting TRBD2. With 3 bases clipped from V and 5 bases from J, the junction kept 4 bases outside the gene matches. The CDR3 is 16 residues long. CDR1 is LGHNA and CDR2 is YSLEER in the germline V gene. CDR3 sequence: CASSQGLAGSTGELFF. The CDR3 DNA sequence: TGCGCCAGCAGCCAGGGACTAGCGGGCAGTACCGGGGAGCTGTTTTTT.

V gene TRBV6-1 combines with J gene TRBJ2-7, with D tentatively TRBD1 (6 bases). Germline V CDR1 and CDR2: MNHNS, SASEGT. V lost 4 bases and J 3 bases, leaving 16 bases between the germline ends. CDR3 length: 15 amino acids. CDR3 region: CASSGLQGLNYEQYF. Written as DNA, the CDR3 is TGTGCCAGCAGTGGTCTGCAGGGGCTGAACTACGAGCAGTACTTC.

The genes are TRBV25-1 and TRBJ2-5; 9 positions agree with TRBD2. V shed 7 bases and J 5 bases; nucleotides not matched to a gene: 2. The germline V gene has CDR1 MGHDK and CDR2 SYGVNS. The CDR3 totals 12 residues. This CDR3 reads CASKGLAETQYF. As DNA, the CDR3 is TGTGCCAGCAAAGGACTAGCGGAGACCCAGTACTTC.

V gene TRBV6-6 combines with J gene TRBJ1-5, with TRBD1 matching 10 bases. Germline V CDR1 and CDR2: MNHNY, SVGAGI (reference sequence). J lost 5 bases, V lost 7 bases, and 8 bases had no gene match. There are 15 residues in the CDR3. The CDR3 DNA follows: TGTGCCAGCAATCGACAGGGGGCGCTGGATCAGCCCCAGCATTTT. Amino acids: CASNRQGALDQPQHF.

V is TRBV11-2 and J is TRBJ2-5; 9 bases align to TRBD2. V gave up 0 bases and J gave up 7 bases; unmatched junction bases: 9. Germline V lookup: CDR1 SGHAT, CDR2 FQNNGV. This CDR3 comprises 16 residues. The CDR3 reads CASSLDLAGRIGTQYF. The CDR3 DNA sequence: TGTGCCAGCAGCTTAGATCTAGCGGGGAGGATAGGGACCCAGTACTTC.

The chain couples TRBV19 to TRBJ2-3; possibly TRBD1 for D (5 bases). The V end was cut by 5 bases, the J end by 6 bases, with 12 bases between. The CDR3 has 13 residues. Germline V gene sequence: CDR1 LNHDA, CDR2 SQIVND (reference sequence). CDR3 nucleotide sequence: TGTGCCAGTAGTCCTCTGGACACCGATACGCAGTATTTT. The encoded protein is CASSPLDTDTQYF.

The chain employs TRBV5-1 and TRBJ2-2, with a weak D call TRBD1 (6 bases). With 0 bases removed from V and 5 bases from J, the gap between germline ends came to 11 bases. Germline V gene data show CDR1 as SGHRS and CDR2 as YFSETQ. The CDR3 length is 15 residues. The CDR3 protein is CASSLEGQETGELFF. The CDR3 DNA is TGCGCCAGCAGCTTGGAGGGACAAGAAACCGGGGAGCTGTTTTTT. The whole variable domain, remainder taken from reference TRBV5-1 and TRBJ2-2, is KAGVTQTPRYLIKTRGQQVTLSCSPISGHRSVSWYQQTPGQGLQFLFEYFSETQRNKGNFPGRFSGRQFSNSRSEMNVSTLELGDSALYLCASSLEGQETGELFFGEGSRLTVL.

The chain uses TRBV29-1 and TRBJ1-2, with D hard to call. This CDR3 contains 14 residues. Germline CDR1 and CDR2: SQVTM and ANQGSEA. Trimming pared 4 bases from V and 4 bases from J, leaving 16 bases between. In DNA, the CDR3 is TGCAGCGTTGTTTCGGGGTTACACTCCTATGGCTACACCTTC. Translated, it gives CSVVSGLHSYGYTF.